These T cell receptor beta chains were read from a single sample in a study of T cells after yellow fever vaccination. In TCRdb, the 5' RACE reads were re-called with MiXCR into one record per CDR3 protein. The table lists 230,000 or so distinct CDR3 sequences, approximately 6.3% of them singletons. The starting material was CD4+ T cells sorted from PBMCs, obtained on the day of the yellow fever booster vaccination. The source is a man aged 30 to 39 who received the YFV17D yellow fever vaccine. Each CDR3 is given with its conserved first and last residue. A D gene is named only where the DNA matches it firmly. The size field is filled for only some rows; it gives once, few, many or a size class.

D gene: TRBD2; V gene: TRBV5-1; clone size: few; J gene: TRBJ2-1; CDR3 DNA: TGCGCCAGCAGCTTGACAGGGGGACTAGCGAGCTACAATGAGCAGTTCTTC; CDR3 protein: CASSLTGGLASYNEQFF
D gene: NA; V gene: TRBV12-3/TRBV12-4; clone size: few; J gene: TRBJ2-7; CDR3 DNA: TGTGCCAGCACCTCCGTTGGGAGTTACGAGCAGTACTTC; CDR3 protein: CASTSVGSYEQYF
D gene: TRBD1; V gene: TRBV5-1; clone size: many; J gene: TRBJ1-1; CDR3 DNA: TGCGCCAGCAGCTCGCGGACAGGGTACGCGGGTGAAGCTTTCTTT; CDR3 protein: CASSSRTGYAGEAFF
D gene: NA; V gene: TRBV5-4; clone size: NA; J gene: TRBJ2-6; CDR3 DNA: TGTGCCAGCAGCTTGATGGGTACCTCTGGGGCCAACGTCCTGACTTTC; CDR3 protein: CASSLMGTSGANVLTF
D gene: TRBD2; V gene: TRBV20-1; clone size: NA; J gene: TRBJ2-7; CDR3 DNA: TGCAGTGCTAGGGCTACTAGCGGCCCCTCCTACGAGCAGTACTTC; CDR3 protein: CSARATSGPSYEQYF
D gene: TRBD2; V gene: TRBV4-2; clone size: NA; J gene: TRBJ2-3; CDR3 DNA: TGTGCCAGCAGCCAAGGAAGATCTAGCGGGCTAAGCACAGATACGCAGTATTTT; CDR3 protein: CASSQGRSSGLSTDTQYF
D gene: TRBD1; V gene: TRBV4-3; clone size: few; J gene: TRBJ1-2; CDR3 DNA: TGCGCCAGCAGCCACCCCGGACAGGGGGCCCGCGGCTACACCTTC; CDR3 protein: CASSHPGQGARGYTF
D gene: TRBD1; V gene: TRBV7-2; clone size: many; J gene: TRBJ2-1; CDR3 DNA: TGTGCCAGCAGCTCGGGACAGGGCTCGAGTAATGAGCAGTTCTTC; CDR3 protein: CASSSGQGSSNEQFF
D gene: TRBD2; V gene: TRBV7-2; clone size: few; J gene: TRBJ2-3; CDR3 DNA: TGTGCCAGCAGCTTATCCGCTAGCGGAAAAACAGATACGCAGTATTTT; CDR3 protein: CASSLSASGKTDTQYF
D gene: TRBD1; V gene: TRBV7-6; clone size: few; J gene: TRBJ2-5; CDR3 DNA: TGTGCCAGCAGCTCTTCCCCTTCGACAGGGTACCAAGAGACCCAGTACTTC; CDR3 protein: CASSSSPSTGYQETQYF
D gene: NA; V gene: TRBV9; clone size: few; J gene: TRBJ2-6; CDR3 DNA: TGTGCCAGCAGCGCGACAGATACCCCTGGGGCCAACGTCCTGACTTTC; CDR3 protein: CASSATDTPGANVLTF
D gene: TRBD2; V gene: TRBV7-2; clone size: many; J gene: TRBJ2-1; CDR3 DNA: TGTGCCAGCAGTCCGACTAGCGGGAGTTTAAGGGGCAATGAGCAGTTCTTC; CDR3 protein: CASSPTSGSLRGNEQFF
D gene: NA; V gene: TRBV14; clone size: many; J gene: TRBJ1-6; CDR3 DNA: TGTGCCAGCAGCCAGGGTGTTAATTCACCCCTCCACTTT; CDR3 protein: CASSQGVNSPLHF
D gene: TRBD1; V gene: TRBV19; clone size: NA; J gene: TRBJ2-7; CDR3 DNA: TGTGCCAGTAGTACCCCGGGACAGACCTACGAGCAGTACTTC; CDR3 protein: CASSTPGQTYEQYF
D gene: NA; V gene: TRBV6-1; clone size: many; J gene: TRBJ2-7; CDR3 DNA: TGTGCCAGCAGTGAAGAGAGTTTTCCGGGCGAGCAGTACTTC; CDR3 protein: CASSEESFPGEQYF
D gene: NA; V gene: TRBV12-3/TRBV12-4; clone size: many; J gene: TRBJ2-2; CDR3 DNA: TGTGCCAGCTCCAGCGGGTACTGGCTGTTTTTT; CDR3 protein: CASSSGYWLFF
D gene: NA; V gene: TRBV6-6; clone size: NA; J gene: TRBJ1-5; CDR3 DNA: TGTGCCAGCAGCCCGGGACCACCCCAGCCCCAGCATTTT; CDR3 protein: CASSPGPPQPQHF
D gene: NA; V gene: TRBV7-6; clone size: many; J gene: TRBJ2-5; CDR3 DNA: TGTGCCAGCAGCTTGACTAGACGGGTGGAGACCCAGTACTTC; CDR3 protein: CASSLTRRVETQYF
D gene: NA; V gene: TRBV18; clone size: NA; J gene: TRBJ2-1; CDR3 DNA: TGTGCCAGCTCACTCCAGGTTCCGGCCAGATCGTTCGCTGAGCAGTTCTTC; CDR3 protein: CASSLQVPARSFAEQFF
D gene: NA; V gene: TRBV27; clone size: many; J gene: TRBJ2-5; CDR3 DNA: TGTGCCAGCAGGTTGATCGGGGACTCCCTAACCGGGACCCAGTACTTC; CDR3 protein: CASRLIGDSLTGTQYF
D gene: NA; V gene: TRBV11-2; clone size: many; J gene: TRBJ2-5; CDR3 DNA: TGTGCCAGCAGCTTAGATCCCGGAGGGACCCAGTACTTC; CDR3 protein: CASSLDPGGTQYF
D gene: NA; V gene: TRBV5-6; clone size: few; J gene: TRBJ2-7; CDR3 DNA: TGTGCCAGTAAGCAGGGAACCCCCCTCCACGAGCAGTACTTC; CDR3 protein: CASKQGTPLHEQYF
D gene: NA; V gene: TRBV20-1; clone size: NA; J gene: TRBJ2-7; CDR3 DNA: TGCAGTGCCGAGAGGAAGGGTGTCTACGAGCAGTACTTC; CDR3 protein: CSAERKGVYEQYF
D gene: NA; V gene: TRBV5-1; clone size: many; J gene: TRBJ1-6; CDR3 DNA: TGCGCCAGCAGCTTGGCACAGGGAGATAATTCACCCCTCCACTTT; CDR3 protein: CASSLAQGDNSPLHF
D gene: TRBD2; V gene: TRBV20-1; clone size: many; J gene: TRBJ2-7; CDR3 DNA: TGCAGTGCTAGTTTGGGGGGGGACGAGCAGTACTTC; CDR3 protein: CSASLGGDEQYF
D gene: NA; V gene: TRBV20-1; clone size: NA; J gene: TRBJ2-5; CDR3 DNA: TGCAGTGCTATAGGGAGAGCAGAGACCCAGTACTTC; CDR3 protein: CSAIGRAETQYF
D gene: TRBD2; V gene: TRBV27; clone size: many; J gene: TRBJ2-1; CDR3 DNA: TGTGCCAGCAGTCCGGGACTACCCTCCTACAATGAGCAGTTCTTC; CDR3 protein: CASSPGLPSYNEQFF
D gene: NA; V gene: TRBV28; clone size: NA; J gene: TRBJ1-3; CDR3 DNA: TGTGCCAGCAGTTTCAAAGGCCGGGCCTCTGGAAACACCATATATTTT; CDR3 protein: CASSFKGRASGNTIYF
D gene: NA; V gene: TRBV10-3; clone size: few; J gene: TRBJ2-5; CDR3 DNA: TGTGCCATCAGTGAGTCGAACCAAGAGACCCAGTACTTC; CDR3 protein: CAISESNQETQYF
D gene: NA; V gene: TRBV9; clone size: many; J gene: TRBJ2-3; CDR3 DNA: TGTGCCAGCAGCGTATCGGGAATCGCAGATACGCAGTATTTT; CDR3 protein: CASSVSGIADTQYF
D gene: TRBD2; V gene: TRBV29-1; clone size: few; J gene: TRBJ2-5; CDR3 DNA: TGCAGCGTTGAGTCTAGCGGGCAGACCCAGTACTTC; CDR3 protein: CSVESSGQTQYF
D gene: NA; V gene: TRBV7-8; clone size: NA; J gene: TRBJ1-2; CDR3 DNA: TGTGCCAGCAGCTCCCCCCGGGGCCGGGGACAAACGGGTCAACCGTATGGCTACACCTTC; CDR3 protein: CASSSPRGRGQTGQPYGYTF
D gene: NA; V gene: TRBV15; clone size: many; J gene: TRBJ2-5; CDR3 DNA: TGTGCCACGGGAGTTGGGGGGCGTCGAGAGACCCAGTACTTC; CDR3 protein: CATGVGGRRETQYF
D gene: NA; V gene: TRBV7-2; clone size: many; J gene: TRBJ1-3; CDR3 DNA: TGTGCCAGCAGCTTAGATCCCGTAAACACCATATATTTT; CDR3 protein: CASSLDPVNTIYF
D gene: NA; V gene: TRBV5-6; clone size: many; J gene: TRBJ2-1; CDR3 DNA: TGTGCCAGCAGCTTTTCTGATCTTGAGCAGTTCTTC; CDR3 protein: CASSFSDLEQFF